A single sample is the source of the 5 T cell receptor beta chains below, sequenced in a study of early T cells in non-severe SARS-CoV-2 infection. TCRdb independently ran MiXCR on the 5' RACE reads; one entry per CDR3 protein. In the table there are about 64,000 distinct CDR3 sequences, less than 5.5% of which are singletons. The sequencing input was whole blood. The receptors derive from an adult who was a healthcare worker with PCR-confirmed SARS-CoV-2 infection or an uninfected control (not recorded which).

The chain recombines TRBV29-1 with TRBJ1-4; D gene ambiguous. V lost 6 bases and J 0 bases, leaving 5 bases between the germline ends. CDR1 and CDR2 from the germline V gene are SQVTM and ANQGSEA. CDR3 size: 12 residues. The CDR3 DNA follows: TGCAGCGTAGGAGCAACTAATGAAAAACTGTTTTTT. Its translation: CSVGATNEKLFF.

This clonotype was seen many times. The rearrangement uses TRBV3-1 and TRBJ1-2, with D possibly TRBD1 on 5 matching bases. In germline, CDR1 is LGHDT, CDR2 YNNKEL (reference sequence). The CDR3 extends over 14 amino acids. Trimming shortened V by 0 bases and J by 4 bases, and 9 bases separated the two germline ends. CDR3 protein: CASSQDRTLYGYTF. The CDR3 region has the DNA TGTGCCAGCAGCCAAGATAGGACACTCTATGGCTACACCTTC. Full variable domain (missing parts from reference TRBV3-1 and TRBJ1-2): DTAVSQTPKYLVTQMGNDKSIKCEQNLGHDTMYWYKQDSKKFLKIMFSYNNKELIINETVPNRFSPKSPDKAHLNLHINSLELGDSAVYFCASSQDRTLYGYTFGSGTRLTVV.

This clonotype was recorded a few times. This chain connects TRBV21-1 to TRBJ2-7. TRBV21-1 is a pseudogene segment. CDR3 length equals 12 residues. This chain's CDR3 is CASSTGKDEQYF. CDR3 in DNA: TGTGCCAGCAGCACAGGTAAGGACGAGCAGTACTTC.

V gene TRBV6-5 combines with J gene TRBJ1-5, with D possibly matching TRBD1 (6 bases). The CDR3 spans 17 residues. Trimming took off 2 bases at V and 2 bases at J, with 16 bases between the two ends. Germline V gives CDR1 MNHEY, CDR2 SVGAGI. The CDR3 loop reads CASSYPIQGCCNQPQHF. CDR3 sequence (DNA): TGTGCCAGCAGTTACCCAATACAGGGCTGCTGCAATCAGCCCCAGCATTTT.

This clonotype was counted at least ten times. V and J are TRBV12-3 or TRBV12-4 and TRBJ2-7, with no clear D. The CDR3 totals 13 residues. The V and J ends lost 3 bases and 7 bases respectively, with 13 bases between them. This CDR3 is CASSFPHDWEQYF. The CDR3 DNA sequence: TGTGCCAGCAGTTTTCCCCATGACTGGGAGCAGTACTTC.